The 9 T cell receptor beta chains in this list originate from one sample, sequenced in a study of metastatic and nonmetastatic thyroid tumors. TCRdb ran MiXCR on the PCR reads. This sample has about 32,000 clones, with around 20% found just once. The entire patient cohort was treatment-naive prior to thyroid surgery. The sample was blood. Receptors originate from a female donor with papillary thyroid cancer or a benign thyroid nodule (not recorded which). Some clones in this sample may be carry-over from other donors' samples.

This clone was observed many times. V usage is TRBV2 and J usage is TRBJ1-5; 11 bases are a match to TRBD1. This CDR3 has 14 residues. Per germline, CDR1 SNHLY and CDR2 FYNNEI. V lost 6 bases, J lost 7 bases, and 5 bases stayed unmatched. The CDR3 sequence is CASRDRGQGQPQHF. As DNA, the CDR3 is TGTGCCAGCAGGGACAGGGGGCAAGGGCAGCCCCAGCATTTT.

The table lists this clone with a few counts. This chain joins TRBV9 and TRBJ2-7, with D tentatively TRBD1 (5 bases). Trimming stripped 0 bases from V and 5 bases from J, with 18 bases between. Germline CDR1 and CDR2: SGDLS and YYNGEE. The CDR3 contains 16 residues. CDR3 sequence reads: CASSVGRGLILDEQYF. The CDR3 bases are TGTGCCAGCAGCGTAGGAAGGGGCCTTATATTGGACGAGCAGTACTTC.

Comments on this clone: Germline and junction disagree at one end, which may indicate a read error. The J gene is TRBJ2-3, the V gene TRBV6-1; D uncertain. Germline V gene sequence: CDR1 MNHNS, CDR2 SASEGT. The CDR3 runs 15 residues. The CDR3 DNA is TGTGCCAGCGGTGAATCGACCTATGGGCCAGATACGCAGTCTTTT. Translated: CASGESTYGPDTQSF.

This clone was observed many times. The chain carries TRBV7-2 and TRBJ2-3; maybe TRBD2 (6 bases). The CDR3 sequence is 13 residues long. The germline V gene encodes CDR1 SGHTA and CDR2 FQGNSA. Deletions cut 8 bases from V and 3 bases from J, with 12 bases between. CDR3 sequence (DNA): TGTGCCAGCGCGGGCGGGATTACAGATACGCAGTATTTT. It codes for CASAGGITDTQYF.

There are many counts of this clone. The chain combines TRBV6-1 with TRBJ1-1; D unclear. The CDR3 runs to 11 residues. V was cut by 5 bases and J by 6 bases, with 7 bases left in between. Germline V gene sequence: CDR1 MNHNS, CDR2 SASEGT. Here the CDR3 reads CASSSVPEAFF. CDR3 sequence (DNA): TGTGCCAGCAGTTCTGTGCCTGAAGCTTTCTTT.

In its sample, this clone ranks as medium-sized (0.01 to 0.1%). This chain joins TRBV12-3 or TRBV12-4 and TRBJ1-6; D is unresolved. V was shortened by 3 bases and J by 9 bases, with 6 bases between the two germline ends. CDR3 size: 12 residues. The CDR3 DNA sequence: TGTGCCAGCAGTTTTTCAAGTTCACCCCTCCACTTT. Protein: CASSFSSSPLHF.

The CDR3 loop is CASSYGGGNSPLHF. Written as DNA, the CDR3 is TGTGCCAGCAGTTATGGAGGGGGCAATTCACCCCTCCACTTT. The chain carries TRBV6-5 and TRBJ1-6, with 7 bases aligning to TRBD1. The V gene's germline CDR1 is MNHEY and CDR2 SVGAGI. The junction had 3 bases not matched to a gene; V was cut back by 3 bases and J by 7 bases. The CDR3 spans 14 residues.

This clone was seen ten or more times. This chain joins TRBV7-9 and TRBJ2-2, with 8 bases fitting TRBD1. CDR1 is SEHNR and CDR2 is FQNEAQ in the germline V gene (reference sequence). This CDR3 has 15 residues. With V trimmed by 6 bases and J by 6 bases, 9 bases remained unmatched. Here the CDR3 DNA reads TGTGCCAGCAGACCTCGCCAGGGGGCCGCCGGGGAGCTGTTTTTT. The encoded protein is CASRPRQGAAGELFF.

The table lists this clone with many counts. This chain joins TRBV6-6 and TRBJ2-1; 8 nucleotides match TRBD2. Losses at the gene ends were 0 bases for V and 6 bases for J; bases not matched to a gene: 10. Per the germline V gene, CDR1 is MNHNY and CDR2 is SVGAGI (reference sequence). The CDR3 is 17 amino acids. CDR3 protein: CASSYSIPGLASNEQFF. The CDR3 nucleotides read TGTGCCAGCAGTTACTCGATCCCCGGACTAGCAAGCAATGAGCAGTTCTTC.